This T cell receptor (beta chain) originates from a study of radiotherapy plus CTLA-4 blockade in lung cancer. The wider study: Patients showed objective responses in about 20% of cases and disease control in under 35%.

Focal radiation was given together with CTLA-4 blockade (ipilimumab) to patients with chemo-refractory metastatic non-small-cell lung cancer. On this clone itself: Its specificity is unknown.

Whole-study results and caveats: In blood, tumor-derived TCR clones expanded after radiotherapy plus ipilimumab.

In germline, CDR1 is LGHNA, CDR2 YSLEER. CDR3 length: 17 residues. Trimming cost V 0 bases and J 7 bases; bases outside gene matches: 7. Repertoires were generated with immunoSEQ multiplex PCR, while TCRdb's copy carries only in-frame clones and drops some. Of 32,000 or so clones listed, 70% to 80% were seen once; the top ten hold 12% to 15%. Specimen: peripheral blood, collected from a patient treated with radiotherapy plus ipilimumab. The chain uses TRBV4-3 and TRBJ2-1; 12 bases agree with TRBD1. This TCR was recovered from a human donor with non-small cell lung cancer that progressed on radiotherapy plus ipilimumab. The CDR3 region is CASSQDWGQGAGNEQFF. DNA for the CDR3: TGCGCCAGCAGCCAAGATTGGGGACAGGGGGCGGGAAATGAGCAGTTCTTC.